The source of this T cell receptor (beta chain) is a study of T cells in Graves' hyperthyroidism and ophthalmopathy. CDR3 size: 13 residues. CDR1 and CDR2 (germline): LGHDT, YNNKEL (reference sequence). Trimming left V 0 bases short and J 8 bases short, with 5 bases between. TCR beta CDR3 region amplification was performed from RNA transcripts. The HTBI primer set was used in a first-round RT-PCR of the TCR CDR3. One entry per CDR3 protein results from TCRdb running MiXCR on the multiplex PCR reads. The table includes 220,000 or so distinct CDR3 sequences, 16% detected once. This clonotype was found many times.

The chain uses TRBV3-1 and TRBJ1-6; no reliable D call. The receptor comes from a woman between 18 and 30 years old with Graves' ophthalmopathy. Sequenced material: blood. The CDR3 protein is CASSQDGDSPLHF. DNA for the CDR3: TGTGCCAGCAGCCAAGATGGCGATTCACCCCTCCACTTT.